This section outlines one T cell receptor (beta chain) sequence together with its context. The target antigen is unknown. This record belongs to a study of cytomegalovirus exposure and HLA in healthy donors. Overall study findings and caveats: The investigators catalogued 164 TCR beta chains as cytomegalovirus-associated.

PCR involved 60 Vbeta and 13 Jbeta primers. Profiling relied on immunoSEQ multiplex PCR, and the TCRdb table lists in-frame clones only, not all of them. The top ten clones hold approximately 1.4% of a sample with about 160,000 clones, over 80% of them seen once. The V and J ends lost 2 bases and 8 bases, in that order; junction bases with no gene match: 7. Germline-derived CDR1 and CDR2 are SGHRS and YFSETQ. CDR3 length: 14 amino acids. The J gene is TRBJ2-1, the V gene TRBV5-1; 7 nucleotides line up with TRBD1. The sample was PBMCs. The clonotype comes from a girl under 18 in good health and CMV-seropositive. CDR3 residues: CASSFPDRSDEQFF. DNA of the CDR3: TGCGCCAGCAGCTTCCCGGACAGGAGCGATGAGCAGTTCTTC.